Detailed here is one TCR beta chain. Antigen: not known. The sample is drawn from a study of cytomegalovirus exposure and HLA in healthy donors. Trimming left V 5 bases short and J 8 bases short, with 9 bases between. The germline V gene encodes CDR1 ENHRY and CDR2 SYGVKD. The CDR3 is 11 residues long. PCR used 60 Vbeta primers and 13 Jbeta primers. Sequenced by immunoSEQ multiplex PCR; TCRdb stores in-frame clones only, minus some. The sample has 95,000 to 150,000 clones; roughly 80% are singletons. Study-wide findings and caveats: Clonal expansion was found to be greater in HLA-associated TCR beta chains than in equally common others in a later analysis. Exclusion as indistinguishable affected some V segments, including TRBV6-2 and TRBV6-3. When the data were analyzed later, several of the most significant clusters appeared to be linked to common viral pathogens.

The sample was PBMCs. The TCR was taken from a man under 40 in good health and CMV-seronegative. The V call is TRBV10-3, the J call TRBJ1-2, with D possibly TRBD1 on 6 matching bases. The CDR3 spells CAISHREGYTF. The CDR3 nucleotides are TGTGCCATCAGTCACAGGGAAGGCTACACCTTC.